The clone carrying this T cell receptor beta chain was counted at least ten times. What it binds is unknown. These data belong to a study of T cells in Graves' hyperthyroidism and ophthalmopathy. Germline V gene lookup returns CDR1 SNHLY and CDR2 FYNNEI. Trimming shortened V by 4 bases and J by 9 bases, and 16 bases separated the two germline ends. The CDR3 extends over 14 amino acids. Points from the study as a whole: By a 13 V-J model, ophthalmopathy was set apart from stable hyperthyroidism.

Amplification of TCR beta CDR3 regions was performed using RNA transcripts as template. A set of HTBI primers served as the primers for a first-round RT-PCR of the TCR CDR3. In TCRdb, the multiplex PCR reads were re-called with MiXCR into one record per CDR3 protein. The sample includes 350,000 or so distinct CDR3 sequences, 15% to 20% of them seen just once. Sequenced: blood. The source of this sequence is a woman between 40 and 55 years old with Graves' ophthalmopathy. The chain carries TRBV2 and TRBJ2-1, with a possible D match to TRBD2 (6 bases). This CDR3 reads CASSGPGGSGEQFF. CDR3 sequence (DNA): TGTGCCAGCAGTGGGCCTGGGGGGAGTGGTGAGCAGTTCTTC.